This TCR beta chain was found in a study of T-cell memory formation after mild COVID-19 (dated by TCRdb to the early 2020s). As for the study more broadly: TCR sequence clusters from the two donors were largely donor specific. T-cell clones expanding and contracting after mild COVID-19 in a couple of donors were tracked by longitudinal TCRalpha and TCRbeta repertoire sequencing. The cohort was made up of two young adult volunteers, one female and one male, who were previously healthy.

The sample was run on an Illumina NovaSeq 6000. TCRalpha and TCRbeta cDNA libraries were built by 5'RACE with constant-segment primers, adding sample barcodes and unique molecular identifiers. Trizol reagent was used to extract RNA from every sample. Library amplification was performed in two PCR steps, and a second sample barcode and Illumina TruSeq adapters were introduced in the second step. Sequencing of libraries was performed on an Illumina NovaSeq with 2 x 150 bp paired-end reads. Concerning the study's data processing: The reads were demultiplexed and collapsed into UMI-guided consensus sequences using migec v1.2.7. Using mixcr v2.1.11, UMI consensuses were aligned to TRA and TRB V and J templates and then assembled into clonotypes. A clonotype was counted as expanded or contracted only when both edgeR and NoisET called the clonotype significant, with the noise models trained on biological replicates. For edgeR calls, the thresholds were a false discovery rate-adjusted p below 0.01 and a log2 fold-change of 1. As an exploratory analysis of dynamics, PCA with hierarchical clustering was applied to max-normalized trajectories of the 1000 most abundant clonotypes. Separately sequenced CD4+ and CD8+ repertoires were used to assign the CD4 or CD8 phenotype of responding clones. TCRdb trimmed public reads at Q25 via fastp, called clones via MiXCR and kept in-frame beta chains. CDR3 protein duplicates are merged, each entry listing the most common genes and DNA. The authors' filters were not applied to this entry. The sample data list 470,000 or so distinct CDR3 sequences, and 15% to 20% of these were observed just once. 10% to 15% of the sample rests with the top ten.

Overall study results and their limits: Contracting CD4+ clones were located mainly in the CM and EM memory subsets, whereas CD8+ clones were found to be enriched in EMRA. The detection of some responding clones in pre-infection memory suggests that pre-existing cross-reactive memory T cells joined the SARS-CoV-2 response. The study included only a couple of mild cases, and larger cohorts that include severe cases with pre-infection samples were judged to be necessary. The second-wave clones that peaked on day 37 were not confirmed to be SARS-CoV-2 specific. Clones contracting from day 15 to 85 had balanced CD4/CD8 phenotypes, while a second wave expanding from day 15 to 37 was biased towards CD4+.

Ficoll-Paque density gradient centrifugation was the method used to isolate PBMCs. This clonotype came up a few times. No cognate antigen has been identified for it. Per-nucleotide qualities are absent, and no much larger clonotype sits a single base away. This sequence was found in an adult woman who had mild COVID-19 (a few samples of this study predate the infection). The sample titles of this study are shuffled in the database, so cell type and time point are left out; the donor was told from shared clones. The specimen was PBMCs or a T cell subset sorted from them (not recorded which).

The DNA sequence is given as TGCGCCAGCAGCTACCTGGGACTAGGGCGGGAGACCCAGTACTTC. This is translated as CASSYLGLGRETQYF. The rearrangement joined TRBV5-1 to TRBJ2-5, and 8 bases in between align with TRBD2. From V the trimming removes 3 bases and from J it removes 5 bases, while the gene matches leave 9 bases of the junction unaccounted for. The germline V gene encodes CDR1 SGHRS and CDR2 YFSETQ. Reading from cysteine to phenylalanine, the CDR3 counts 15 amino acids. CDR3 DNA is the only sequence kept; it has 45 bases, read in frame from the first base.